This T cell receptor beta chain was sequenced during a study of blood T cells in healthy people across ages (dated by TCRdb to 2015 to 2017). In terms of the full investigation: In model experiments, roughly one uniquely barcoded TCR beta cDNA molecule per two T cells was captured by template switching. To avoid experimental bias, donors of different ages were spread randomly across the sequencing lanes. For two donors (one aged 18 to 29 and one aged 80 or older), the study analyzed two additional independent replicas of 1 million unique cDNA reads from the same blood draw. Using deep sequencing normalized with unique cDNA molecular identifiers, the study measured how TCR beta repertoire diversity changes with age. The donors were split into four age groups: young (average 16 years), middle-aged (over 35), aged (roughly 68) and long-lived (approximately 80).

V and J lose 4 bases and 1 base, and a span of 11 bases separates them. The CDR3 spans 15 residues, from the cysteine through the phenylalanine. Only CDR3 DNA remains: 45 bases, in frame from the first base. The approximately 39 donors, aged 6 to 90 years, were systemically healthy Caucasian individuals from Russia. Each donor gave around 9 milliliters of peripheral blood, collected into EDTA-treated Vacutainer tubes. Ficoll-Paque density-gradient centrifugation was used to isolate PBMCs, with at least 6.5 million per sample. Total RNA was extracted from PBMCs with Trizol reagent, with at least 6 micrograms obtained per sample. For every donor, an aliquot of PBMCs went through flow cytometry to measure the percentages of naive CD45RAhigh/CD27high T cells. The library came from 5' RACE. Instrument used: Illumina HiSeq 2500. A second PCR of 7 to 11 cycles was run with a J-beta primer mix and a sample-barcoded 5' primer. Each TCR beta cDNA molecule received a unique molecular identifier from a template-switch 5' adaptor carrying 12 random nucleotides. Each sample yielded at least 3 million CDR3-containing paired-end reads. The Mint cDNA synthesis kit, primed by a TRBC-specific oligonucleotide, was used to synthesize first-strand cDNA from all RNA. Following uracil-DNA glycosylase treatment, all cDNA underwent a first 18-cycle PCR with the universal primers M1SS and BC2_uni_R. Per the source publication's procedure: Normalization of each sample was performed by random selection of 1 million high-quality reads, each carrying a distinct molecular identifier. Reads with shared molecular identifiers were discarded instead of being binned into consensus sequences. MiTCR, run with a Q25 quality threshold and the strictest error-elimination algorithm, handled CDR3 identification, clonotype clustering and error correction. A nonparametric unseen species model with Euler transformation was used to estimate lower-bound total TCR beta diversity. Starting from the raw public reads, TCRdb applied fastp trimming at Q25, assembled clones with MiXCR and retained in-frame beta chains. Each record represents a unique CDR3 protein, reported with the most common genes and DNA among its rows. The V and J calls come from TCRdb's annotation, not from the publication. The sample table holds over a million distinct CDR3 sequences, of which more than 35% were seen once. In total, the top ten clones hold approximately 17% of the sample.

General conclusions and limits of the study: Observed TCR beta diversity correlated strongly with the percentage of naive T cells measured by flow cytometry. Observed TCR beta diversity per million T cells fell roughly linearly with age, and a significant reduction was already apparent by age around 40. Estimates of total diversity based on one million sequenced T cells were considered lower bounds and underestimates. Because profiling used bulk unsorted PBMCs, naive and antigen-experienced compartments could not be compared conclusively. Compared with the aged group, more naive CD4+ T cells, fewer expanded clones and increased TCR diversity were shown by the long-lived group, suggesting age selection. Donor CMV infection status was unknown, potentially confounding age-related changes in expanded clonotypes.

As to this clonotype: Its antigen is still unknown. No base qualities exist here, and no much larger clone lies one base off it.

Sequencing input: blood. The receptor comes from a woman in her sixties in good health. Recombination joined TRBV12-3 or TRBV12-4 with TRBJ2-1; perhaps TRBD1 is the D gene, with 5 bases matching. The DNA sequence is as follows: TGTGCCAGCAGTTCGGACACCCGATCCTACAATGAGCAGTTCTTC. This translates into CASSSDTRSYNEQFF.